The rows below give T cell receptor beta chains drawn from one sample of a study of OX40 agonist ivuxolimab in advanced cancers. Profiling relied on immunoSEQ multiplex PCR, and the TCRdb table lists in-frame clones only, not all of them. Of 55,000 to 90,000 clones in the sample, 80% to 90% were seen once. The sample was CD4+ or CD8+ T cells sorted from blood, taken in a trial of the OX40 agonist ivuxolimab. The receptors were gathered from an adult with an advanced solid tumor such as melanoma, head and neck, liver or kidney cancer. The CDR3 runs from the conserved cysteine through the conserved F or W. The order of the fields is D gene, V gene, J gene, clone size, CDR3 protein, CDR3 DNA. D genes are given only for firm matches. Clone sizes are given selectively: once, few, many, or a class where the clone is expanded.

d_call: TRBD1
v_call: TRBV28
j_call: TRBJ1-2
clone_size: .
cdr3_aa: CASSIWGRGLNYGYTF
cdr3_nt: TGTGCCAGCAGTATATGGGGGAGGGGGCTAAACTATGGCTACACCTTC

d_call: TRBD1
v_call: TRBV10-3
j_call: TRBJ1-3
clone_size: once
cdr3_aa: CAISDHDRGGENTIYF
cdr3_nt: TGTGCCATCAGTGACCACGACAGGGGAGGTGAAAACACCATATATTTT

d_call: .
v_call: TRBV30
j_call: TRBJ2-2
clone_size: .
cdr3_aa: CAWSMGTANTGELFF
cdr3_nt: TGTGCCTGGAGTATGGGGACCGCGAACACCGGGGAGCTGTTTTTT

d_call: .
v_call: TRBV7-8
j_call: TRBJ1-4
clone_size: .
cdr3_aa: CASSLGGINEKLFF
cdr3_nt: TGTGCCAGCAGCTTAGGTGGGATTAATGAAAAACTGTTTTTT

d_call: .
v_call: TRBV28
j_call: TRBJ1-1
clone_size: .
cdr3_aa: CATATVNTEAFF
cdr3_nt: TGTGCCACCGCGACGGTGAACACTGAAGCTTTCTTT

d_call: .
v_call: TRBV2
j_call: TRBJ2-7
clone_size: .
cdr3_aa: CASRVGGAYPEQYF
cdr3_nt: TGTGCCAGCAGGGTTGGAGGGGCCTATCCCGAGCAGTACTTC

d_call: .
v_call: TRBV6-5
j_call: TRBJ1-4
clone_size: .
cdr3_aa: CASSPDLWGEKLFF
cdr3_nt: TGTGCCAGCAGCCCGGACCTCTGGGGGGAAAAACTGTTTTTT

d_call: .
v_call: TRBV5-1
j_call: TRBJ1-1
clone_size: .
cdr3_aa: CASSLAAAEGTEAFF
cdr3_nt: TGCGCCAGCAGCTTGGCGGCGGCGGAGGGCACTGAAGCTTTCTTT

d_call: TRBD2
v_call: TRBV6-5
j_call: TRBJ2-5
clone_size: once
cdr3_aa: CASSRRELETQYF
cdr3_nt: TGTGCCAGCAGTAGGCGGGAGCTGGAGACCCAGTACTTC

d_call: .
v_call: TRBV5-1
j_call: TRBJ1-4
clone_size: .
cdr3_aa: CASSLTGTPNEKLFF
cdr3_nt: TGCGCCAGCAGCTTAACAGGGACTCCTAATGAAAAACTGTTTTTT

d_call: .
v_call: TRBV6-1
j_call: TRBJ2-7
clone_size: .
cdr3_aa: CASSEVIEDEQYF
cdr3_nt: TGTGCCAGCAGTGAAGTTATTGAGGACGAGCAGTACTTC

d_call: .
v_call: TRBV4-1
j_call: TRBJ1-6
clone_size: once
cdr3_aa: CASRAGGRINSPLHF
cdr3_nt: TGCGCCAGCAGAGCCGGGGGACGGATAAATTCACCCCTCCACTTT

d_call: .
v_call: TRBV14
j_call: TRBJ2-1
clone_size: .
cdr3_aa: CASSHWWINEQFF
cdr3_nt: TGTGCCAGCAGCCATTGGTGGATTAATGAGCAGTTCTTC

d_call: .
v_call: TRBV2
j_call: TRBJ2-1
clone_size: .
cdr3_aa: CASSDRVSVPYNEQFF
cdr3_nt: TGTGCCAGCAGTGATAGGGTATCCGTCCCCTACAATGAGCAGTTCTTC

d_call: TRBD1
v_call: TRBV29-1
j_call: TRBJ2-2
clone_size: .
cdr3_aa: CSVDFTGGRGPGELFF
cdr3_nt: TGCAGCGTTGATTTTACAGGGGGCCGGGGACCCGGGGAGCTGTTTTTT

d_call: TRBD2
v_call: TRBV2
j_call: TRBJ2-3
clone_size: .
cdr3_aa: CASSEEAGGADTQYF
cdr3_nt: TGTGCCAGCAGTGAGGAAGCGGGAGGGGCAGATACGCAGTATTTT

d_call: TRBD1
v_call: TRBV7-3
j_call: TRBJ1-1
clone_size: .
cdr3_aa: CASSSDRGEAFF
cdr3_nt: TGTGCCAGCAGCTCAGACAGGGGGGAAGCTTTCTTT

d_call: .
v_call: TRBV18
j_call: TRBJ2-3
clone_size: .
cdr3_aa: CASSLYTDTQYF
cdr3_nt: TGTGCCAGCTCATTATACACAGATACGCAGTATTTT

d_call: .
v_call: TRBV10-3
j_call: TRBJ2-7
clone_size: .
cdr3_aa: CAISQGIPSYEQYF
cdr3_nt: TGTGCCATCAGCCAGGGGATCCCATCCTACGAGCAGTACTTC

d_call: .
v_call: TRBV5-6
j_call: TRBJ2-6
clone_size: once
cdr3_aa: CASTLNRGSGANVLTF
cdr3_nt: TGTGCCAGCACCCTGAATAGGGGGTCCGGGGCCAACGTCCTGACTTTC

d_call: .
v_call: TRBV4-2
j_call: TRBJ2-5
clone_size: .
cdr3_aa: CASSQDRGETQYF
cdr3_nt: TGTGCCAGCAGCCAAGATCGGGGGGAGACCCAGTACTTC